Each of the 17 T cell receptor beta chains below was sequenced from the same sample in a study of blood T cell repertoires in COVID-19. The repertoire was sequenced with immunoSEQ multiplex PCR; TCRdb's copy has only in-frame clones and lacks some. The table includes 190,000 or so clones, 87% detected once. Sample: peripheral blood. The receptors here all came from a woman aged 18-29 years who had recovered from COVID-19.

J is TRBJ2-3 and V is TRBV19; 9 bases line up with TRBD2. Trimming cost V 6 bases and J 3 bases; bases outside gene matches: 10. The CDR3 contains 16 residues. Looked up from germline, CDR1 is LNHDA and CDR2 is SQIVND (reference sequence). In DNA, the CDR3 is TGTGCCAGTAGCAGATACGCAGCGGGGGGAACAGATACGCAGTATTTT. Translating it yields CASSRYAAGGTDTQYF.

DNA of the CDR3: TGTGCCAGCAGTTTGGGGGCTCTCACTGAAGCTTTCTTT. Encoded protein: CASSLGALTEAFF. The V gene is TRBV27, the J gene TRBJ1-1; weak D call: TRBD1 (6 bases). This CDR3 has 13 residues. Germline V lookup: CDR1 MNHEY, CDR2 SMNVEV (reference sequence). V gave up 3 bases and J gave up 4 bases, with 9 bases separating them.

This chain joins TRBV5-4 and TRBJ2-3; TRBD2 matches at 11 bases. This CDR3 contains 16 residues. The ends lost 1 base at V and 3 bases at J; junction bases unmatched: 4. Per germline, CDR1 SGHNT and CDR2 YYREEE (reference sequence). CDR3 sequence (DNA): TGTGCCAGCAGCTTGAGGTCTAGCGGGAGGACAGATACGCAGTATTTT. Translation gives CASSLRSSGRTDTQYF.

The V and J genes are TRBV6-2 or TRBV6-3 and TRBJ2-2, with TRBD1 identical over 8 bases. The CDR3 covers 15 residues. Germline V CDR1 and CDR2: MNHEY, SVGEGT. Germline trimming cut 2 bases from V and 6 bases from J; bases unmatched to any gene: 5. The CDR3 region has the DNA TGTGCCAGCAGTTACGAACAGGGGGTTGCCGGGGAGCTGTTTTTT. This gives the protein CASSYEQGVAGELFF.

J is TRBJ1-2 and V is TRBV18, with TRBD1 matching over 7 bases. This CDR3 has 13 amino acids. Germline V gene data show CDR1 as KGHSH and CDR2 as LQKENI. The trim removed 2 bases at V and 6 bases at J, leaving 3 bases unmatched. The DNA for the CDR3 is TGTGCCAGCTCACCAGTGACAGGGAATGGCTACACCTTC. It encodes CASSPVTGNGYTF.

This clone was seen once. The chain links TRBV7-9 to TRBJ1-1; a weak D match, TRBD1 (6 bases). This CDR3 contains 12 residues. Trimming removed 7 bases from V and 1 base from J, with 7 bases in between. Germline V gene data show CDR1 as SEHNR and CDR2 as FQNEAQ (reference sequence). The CDR3 DNA sequence: TGTGCCAGCACGGGGGCGAACACTGAAGCTTTCTTT. Translation gives CASTGANTEAFF.

The V gene is TRBV28, the J gene TRBJ1-3; 7 bases are shared with TRBD1. V trimming: 8 bases; J trimming: 2 bases; junction bases outside the gene matches: 6. Germline CDR1 is MDHEN and CDR2 is SYDVKM. There are 14 residues in the CDR3. The CDR3 coding sequence is TGTGCCAGCTCGTTGACAGGGACTGGAAACACCATATATTTT. As protein: CASSLTGTGNTIYF.

The chain joins TRBV9 to TRBJ1-2; 10 bases match TRBD1. The CDR3 is made up of 15 amino acids. With V trimmed by 4 bases and J by 4 bases, 7 bases remained unmatched. Germline lookup yields CDR1 SGDLS and CDR2 YYNGEE. In DNA form, the CDR3 reads TGTGCCAGCAGCCCCCCTCGGGACAGGGGCTATGGCTACACCTTC. Translation: CASSPPRDRGYGYTF.

This rearrangement joins TRBV7-2 to TRBJ2-4; no clear D. Between the trimmed V and J ends, which lost 4 bases and 0 bases, there was a span of 4 bases. The CDR3 extends over 13 amino acids. Germline V gene sequence: CDR1 SGHTA, CDR2 FQGNSA. CDR3 DNA sequence: TGTGCCAGCAGCTCGTTAGCCAAAAACATTCAGTACTTC. Its translation: CASSSLAKNIQYF.

This clone was seen a handful of times. The rearrangement links TRBV24-1 to TRBJ2-3; 7 bases agree with TRBD1. Per the germline V gene, CDR1 is KGHDR and CDR2 is SFDVKD. The CDR3 is 15 amino acids. Trimming removed 7 bases from V and 2 bases from J; junction bases left unmatched: 8. In DNA, the CDR3 is TGTGCCACCAGCAAGGACAGGATGGACACAGATACGCAGTATTTT. Protein product: CATSKDRMDTDTQYF.

This chain joins TRBV9 and TRBJ2-2; 10 nucleotides match TRBD2. After removal of 4 bases from V and 5 bases from J, the junction contained 5 bases not matched to a gene. The CDR3 runs 15 residues. The germline gives CDR1 SGDLS, CDR2 YYNGEE. The CDR3 region is CASSPSGGRTGELFF. As DNA, the CDR3 is TGTGCCAGCAGCCCTAGCGGGGGACGGACCGGGGAGCTGTTTTTT.

The chain links TRBV7-2 to TRBJ2-7; 7 nucleotides match TRBD2. After removal of 0 bases from V and 5 bases from J, the junction contained 13 bases not matched to a gene. Germline V lookup: CDR1 SGHTA, CDR2 FQGNSA. This CDR3 spans 17 amino acids. In nucleotides, the CDR3 is TGTGCCAGCAGCTTAGCTGCGGGAGAGTCCCCTTGGCACGAGCAGTACGTC. Encoded protein: CASSLAAGESPWHEQYV.

The chain employs TRBV27 and TRBJ2-5; 7 nucleotides match TRBD1. The CDR3 totals 15 residues. CDR1 is MNHEY and CDR2 is SMNVEV in the germline V gene (reference sequence). V was clipped by 5 bases and J by 1 base; unmatched bases: 7. The chain's CDR3 is CASSPGQNRQETQYF. CDR3 coding DNA: TGTGCCAGCAGTCCGGGACAGAACCGCCAAGAGACCCAGTACTTC.

V usage is TRBV28 and J usage is TRBJ2-5; 16 bases are shared with TRBD2. The CDR3 runs 18 residues. After removal of 4 bases from V and 5 bases from J, the junction contained 10 bases not matched to a gene. The germline gives CDR1 MDHEN, CDR2 SYDVKM. The CDR3 DNA reads TGTGCCAGCAGTTACCCGCCGGGGACTAGCGGGGGGGGCGAGACCCAGTACTTC. It translates to CASSYPPGTSGGGETQYF.

The chain combines TRBV6-5 with TRBJ2-1; perhaps TRBD2 as D (5 bases). The CDR3 runs to 14 residues. Per germline, CDR1 MNHEY and CDR2 SVGAGI. Trimming left V 0 bases short and J 8 bases short, with 11 bases between. In DNA, the CDR3 is TGTGCCAGCAGTTACTCGGACGAGGAGGATGAGCAGTTCTTC. Translation: CASSYSDEEDEQFF.

As concerns this clone: One end of the junction varies from germline; a read error may be responsible. This chain uses TRBV7-7 with TRBJ2-5; the match to TRBD2 covers 7 bases. The CDR3 loop spans 16 amino acids. Germline V CDR1 and CDR2: SSHAT, FNYEAQ (reference sequence). The CDR3 here is CASSLEGASGQETQYF. CDR3 DNA sequence: TGTGCTAGCAGCTTAGAAGGGGCTAGCGGACAAGAGACCCAGTACTTC.

The chain couples TRBV12-3 or TRBV12-4 to TRBJ1-6; D is ambiguous. Trimming removed 6 bases from V and 7 bases from J, with 10 bases in between. This CDR3 contains 13 residues. DNA for the CDR3: TGTGCCAGCAGCCGATTGGAGAATTCACCCCTCCACTTT. This translates into CASSRLENSPLHF.